These 6 T cell receptor beta chains came from one sample sequenced in a study of shared clonotypes between healthy human individuals. Sequenced by immunoSEQ multiplex PCR; TCRdb stores in-frame clones only, minus some. Among roughly 1.4 million clones, about 98.5% were seen once, and the ten largest hold approximately 0.4%. Sequenced material: naive CD4+ T cells sorted from blood. Documented subset: CD45RA+ positively selected. The receptors were sampled from a young man in good health.

The V call is TRBV7-6, the J call TRBJ1-1; D gene uncertain. The ends were cut back, 8 bases at V and 0 bases at J, with 10 bases in the middle. The CDR3 runs to 13 residues. The germline V gene encodes CDR1 SGHVS and CDR2 FNYEAQ. The CDR3: CASSADLNTEAFF. The CDR3 nucleotides read TGTGCCAGCTCCGCCGACCTGAACACTGAAGCTTTCTTT.

The rearrangement uses TRBV11-3 and TRBJ2-3; D is possibly TRBD2 (5 bases). Germline V gene data show CDR1 as SGHNT and CDR2 as YENEEA. The CDR3 extends over 14 amino acids. The germline V and J ends were trimmed by 2 bases and 3 bases, with 9 bases remaining between them. CDR3 loop: CASSLSPGTDTQYF. CDR3 sequence (DNA): TGTGCCAGCAGCTTATCTCCGGGGACAGATACGCAGTATTTT.

The chain combines TRBV6-6 with TRBJ2-5; D uncertain. Germline V gene sequence: CDR1 MNHNY, CDR2 SVGAGI (reference sequence). Trimming took 4 bases from V and 4 from J, leaving 4 bases between them. This CDR3 has 11 residues. CDR3 protein: CASSWGETQYF. As DNA, the CDR3 is TGTGCCAGCAGTTGGGGAGAGACCCAGTACTTC.

The J gene is TRBJ2-3, the V gene TRBV29-1; possibly TRBD2 for D (6 bases). V lost 6 bases, J lost 8 bases, and 30 bases lay in between. The CDR3 loop spans 17 amino acids. Germline V gives CDR1 SQVTM, CDR2 ANQGSEA. The CDR3 sequence: CSVHYLGTSGRGSTQYF. CDR3 sequence (DNA): TGCAGCGTCCATTACCTCGGGACCTCAGGGCGGGGTAGTACGCAGTATTTT.

V usage is TRBV19 and J usage is TRBJ1-2, with 7 bases lining up with TRBD1. CDR1 and CDR2 from the germline V gene are LNHDA and SQIVND (reference sequence). The CDR3 extends over 13 amino acids. Germline trimming cut 7 bases from V and 7 bases from J; bases unmatched to any gene: 9. The CDR3 loop reads CASTPGTVFGYTF. The CDR3 DNA sequence: TGTGCCAGTACCCCCGGGACAGTCTTTGGCTACACCTTC.

This sequence joins TRBV5-1 and TRBJ2-1, with 8 positions matching TRBD2. The junction had 7 bases not matched to a gene; V was cut back by 0 bases and J by 2 bases. The CDR3 sequence is 17 residues long. The germline V gene encodes CDR1 SGHRS and CDR2 YFSETQ. DNA of the CDR3: TGCGCCAGCAGCTTGGGTCTAGCGGGCCTACCCTACAATGAGCAGTTCTTC. Amino acids: CASSLGLAGLPYNEQFF. Supplemented by reference TRBV5-1 and TRBJ2-1, the full variable domain reads KAGVTQTPRYLIKTRGQQVTLSCSPISGHRSVSWYQQTPGQGLQFLFEYFSETQRNKGNFPGRFSGRQFSNSRSEMNVSTLELGDSALYLCASSLGLAGLPYNEQFFGPGTRLTVL.